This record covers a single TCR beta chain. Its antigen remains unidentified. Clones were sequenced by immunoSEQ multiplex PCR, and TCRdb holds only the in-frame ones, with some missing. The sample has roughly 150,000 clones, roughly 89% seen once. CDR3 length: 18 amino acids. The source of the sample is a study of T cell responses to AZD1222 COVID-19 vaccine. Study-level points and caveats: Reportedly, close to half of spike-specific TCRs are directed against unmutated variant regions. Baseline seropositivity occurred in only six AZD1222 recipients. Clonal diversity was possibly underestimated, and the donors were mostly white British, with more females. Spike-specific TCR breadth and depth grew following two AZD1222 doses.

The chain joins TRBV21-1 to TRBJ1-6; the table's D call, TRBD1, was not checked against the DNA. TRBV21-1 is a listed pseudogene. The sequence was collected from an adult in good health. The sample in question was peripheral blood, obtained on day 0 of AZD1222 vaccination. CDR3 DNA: TGTGCCAGCAGCAAACAGGGGGATCGGGTTTCGTGGAATTCACCCCTCCACTTT. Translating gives CASSKQGDRVSWNSPLHF.